Presented here are 17 T cell receptor beta chains from one specimen sequenced in a study of cytomegalovirus exposure and HLA in healthy donors. Some clones are missing from TCRdb's copy, which holds only in-frame ones; the method was immunoSEQ multiplex PCR. The sample has approximately 98,000 clones; roughly 84% are singletons. Source material: PBMCs. The receptors shown here come from a woman between 18 and 29 years old in good health and CMV-seronegative.

The chain uses TRBV18 and TRBJ2-7, with D possibly TRBD1 on 6 matching bases. Trimming took 0 bases from V and 6 from J, leaving 15 bases between them. CDR3 length: 15 residues. The germline CDR1 and CDR2 sequences are KGHSH and LQKENI. The CDR3 coding sequence is TGTGCCAGCTCACCACCGGGGCAGGGGATAGGCGAGCAGTACTTC. Encoded protein: CASSPPGQGIGEQYF.

The rearrangement uses TRBV29-1 and TRBJ2-7, with 8 bases fitting TRBD2. Germline CDR1 reads SQVTM; CDR2 reads ANQGSEA. The CDR3 is made up of 15 amino acids. V lost 3 bases to trimming and J lost 2 bases; unmatched junction nucleotides: 9. The DNA of the CDR3 is TGCAGCGTTGATGGCGGTCGGGGGGGACCCTACGAGCAGTACTTC. This codes for CSVDGGRGGPYEQYF.

This chain joins TRBV27 and TRBJ1-2; D is perhaps TRBD1 (6 bases). Germline V gives CDR1 MNHEY, CDR2 SMNVEV (reference sequence). Trimming pared 8 bases from V and 7 bases from J, leaving 17 bases between. CDR3 length: 13 residues. The chain's CDR3 is CASGHRAKAGYTF. DNA of the CDR3: TGTGCCAGCGGCCACAGGGCTAAGGCTGGCTACACCTTC.

This clone was seen a single time. The chain recombines TRBV19 with TRBJ1-6, with D possibly TRBD1 on 6 matching bases. This CDR3 is 15 amino acids long. V was shortened by 1 base and J by 5 bases, with 9 bases between the two germline ends. Germline assignment: CDR1 LNHDA and CDR2 SQIVND (reference sequence). The CDR3 DNA follows: TGTGCCAGTAGTATAGTAGGACAGAATAATTCACCCCTCCACTTT. Translated: CASSIVGQNNSPLHF.

This chain uses TRBV6-4 with TRBJ2-1; 8 bases agree with TRBD2. V was clipped by 5 bases and J by 4 bases; unmatched bases: 10. Germline loops: CDR1 MRHNA, CDR2 SNTAGT. The CDR3 has 16 amino acids. The CDR3 here is CASSHASGGAYNEQFF. The CDR3 DNA sequence: TGTGCCAGCAGTCATGCCTCCGGGGGGGCTTACAATGAGCAGTTCTTC.

The V gene is TRBV30, the J gene TRBJ1-2; 7 bases are a match to TRBD1. The CDR3 runs to 12 residues. The V gene's germline CDR1 is GTSNPN and CDR2 SVGIG (reference sequence). Trimming at V came to 3 bases and at J to 3 bases, leaving 1 base not matched to a gene. DNA for the CDR3: TGTGCCTGGAGCACAGGGGACTATGGCTACACCTTC. It translates to CAWSTGDYGYTF.

The chain combines TRBV28 with TRBJ2-7; D may be TRBD1 (6 bases). The germline CDR1 and CDR2 sequences are MDHEN and SYDVKM. V dropped 4 bases and J dropped 0 bases, with 16 bases sitting between them. This CDR3 is built from 16 residues. CDR3 loop: CASSWPTGPSSYEQYF. In DNA, the CDR3 is TGTGCCAGCAGTTGGCCGACAGGCCCTAGCTCCTACGAGCAGTACTTC.

The sample holds a few counts of this clone. This chain uses TRBV7-3 with TRBJ1-6; D ambiguous. The V and J ends lost 2 bases and 5 bases respectively, with 13 bases between them. This CDR3 region has 16 residues. Germline V gives CDR1 SGHTA, CDR2 FQGTGA. The CDR3 is CASSLGQPIDNSPLHF. In nucleotides, the CDR3 is TGTGCCAGCAGCTTAGGGCAGCCAATCGATAATTCACCCCTCCACTTT.

The chain couples TRBV5-4 to TRBJ2-2; TRBD2 might be the D (5 bases). This CDR3 has 17 amino acids. The germline V gene encodes CDR1 SGHNT and CDR2 YYREEE (reference sequence). Trimming cost V 1 base and J 4 bases, with 17 bases left between them. The CDR3 sequence is CASSLMSIPGGTGELFF. Written as DNA, the CDR3 is TGTGCCAGCAGCTTGATGTCGATTCCCGGAGGCACCGGGGAGCTGTTTTTT.

The chain uses TRBV6-5 and TRBJ1-3; 7 bases line up with TRBD1. There are 15 residues in the CDR3. Germline loops: CDR1 MNHEY, CDR2 SVGAGI. The V and J ends lost 2 bases and 3 bases, in that order; junction bases with no gene match: 4. CDR3 loop: CASSYRGRVGNTIYF. The CDR3 DNA reads as TGTGCCAGCAGTTACAGGGGGCGAGTTGGAAACACCATATATTTT.

V gene TRBV19 combines with J gene TRBJ1-6; no clear D. Deletions cut 1 base from V and 6 bases from J, with 7 bases between. The V gene's germline CDR1 is LNHDA and CDR2 SQIVND (reference sequence). There are 14 residues in the CDR3. CDR3 in amino acids: CASSIGASNSPLHF. The CDR3 nucleotides are TGTGCCAGTAGTATAGGGGCCTCTAATTCACCCCTCCACTTT.

The rearrangement uses TRBV4-1 and TRBJ2-7; TRBD2 aligns across 8 bases. Per germline, CDR1 MGHRA and CDR2 YSYEKL. CDR3 length: 15 residues. Losses at the gene ends were 2 bases for V and 2 bases for J; bases not matched to a gene: 5. The chain's CDR3 is CASSQLLAEAYEQYF. The CDR3 nucleotides are TGCGCCAGCAGCCAATTACTAGCGGAGGCCTACGAGCAGTACTTC.

A word on this clone: The same CDR3 arises from other DNA sequences in this sample as well. The chain joins TRBV6-1 to TRBJ2-7; 7 positions match TRBD1. CDR1 is MNHNS and CDR2 is SASEGT in the germline V gene. The CDR3 runs to 13 residues. The ends lost 7 bases at V and 2 bases at J; junction bases unmatched: 5. The CDR3 here is CASNLGTAYEQYF. As DNA, the CDR3 is TGTGCCAGCAACCTCGGGACAGCCTACGAGCAGTACTTC.

In its sample, this clone was seen once. This chain joins TRBV7-8 and TRBJ1-5; D unclear. The CDR3 has 15 residues. Germline CDR1 SGHVS, CDR2 FQNEAQ. Between the trimmed V and J ends, which lost 5 bases and 1 base, there was a span of 12 bases. The CDR3 region is CASSLREGSNQPQHF. The CDR3 region has the DNA TGTGCCAGCAGCCTACGGGAAGGGAGCAATCAGCCCCAGCATTTT.

V usage is TRBV27 and J usage is TRBJ1-1; no clear D gene. From germline, CDR1 is MNHEY and CDR2 SMNVEV (reference sequence). The CDR3 length is 15 residues. V was trimmed by 0 bases and J by 0 bases, leaving 8 bases between them. The CDR3 nucleotides read TGTGCCAGCAGTTTATCGGGCAGTTTGAACACTGAAGCTTTCTTT. This codes for CASSLSGSLNTEAFF.

The chain couples TRBV10-1 to TRBJ1-6; no firm D call. Germline values: CDR1 WNHNN, CDR2 SYGVQD (reference sequence). V lost 2 bases to trimming and J lost 6 bases, with 5 bases between them. The CDR3 spans 13 residues. Here the CDR3 DNA reads TGCGCCAGCAGTGAGGGAGGTAATTCACCCCTCCACTTT. The encoded protein is CASSEGGNSPLHF.

J is TRBJ2-7 and V is TRBV27; a weak D match, TRBD2 (6 bases). Between the trimmed V and J ends, which lost 1 base and 2 bases, there was a span of 15 bases. This CDR3 spans 16 amino acids. CDR1 is MNHEY, CDR2 SMNVEV, per germline (reference sequence). The CDR3 region has the DNA TGTGCCAGCAGTTTATGGACAACAGGAGGGACCTACGAGCAGTACTTC. Amino acid sequence: CASSLWTTGGTYEQYF.